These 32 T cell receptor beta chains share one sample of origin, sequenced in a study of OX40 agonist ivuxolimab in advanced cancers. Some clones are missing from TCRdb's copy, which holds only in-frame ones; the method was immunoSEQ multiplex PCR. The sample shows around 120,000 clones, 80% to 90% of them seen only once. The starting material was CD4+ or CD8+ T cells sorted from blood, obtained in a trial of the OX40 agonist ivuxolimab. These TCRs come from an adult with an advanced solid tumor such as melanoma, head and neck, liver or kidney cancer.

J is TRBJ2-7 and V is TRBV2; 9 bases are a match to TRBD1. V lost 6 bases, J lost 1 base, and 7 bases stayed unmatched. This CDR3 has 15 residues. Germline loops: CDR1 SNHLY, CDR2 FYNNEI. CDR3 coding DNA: TGTGCCAGCAGCTTACAGGGGGCGGCGTCCTACGAGCAGTACTTC. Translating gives CASSLQGAASYEQYF.

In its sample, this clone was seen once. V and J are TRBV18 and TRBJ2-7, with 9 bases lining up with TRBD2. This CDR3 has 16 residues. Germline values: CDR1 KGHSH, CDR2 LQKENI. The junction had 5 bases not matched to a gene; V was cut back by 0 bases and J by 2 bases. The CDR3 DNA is TGTGCCAGCTCACCACCGTCAATAGCGGGGGCCTACGAGCAGTACTTC. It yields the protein CASSPPSIAGAYEQYF. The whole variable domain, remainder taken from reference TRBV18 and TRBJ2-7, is NAGVMQNPRHLVRRRGQEARLRCSPMKGHSHVYWYRQLPEEGLKFMVYLQKENIIDESGMPKERFSAEFPKEGPSILRIQQVVRGDSAAYFCASSPPSIAGAYEQYFGPGTRLTVT.

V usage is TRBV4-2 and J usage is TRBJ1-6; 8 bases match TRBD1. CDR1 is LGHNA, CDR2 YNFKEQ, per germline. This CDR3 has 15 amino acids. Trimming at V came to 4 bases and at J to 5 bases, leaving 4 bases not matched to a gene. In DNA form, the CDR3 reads TGTGCCAGCAGCCTTCGGGACAGGAATAATTCACCCCTCCACTTT. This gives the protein CASSLRDRNNSPLHF.

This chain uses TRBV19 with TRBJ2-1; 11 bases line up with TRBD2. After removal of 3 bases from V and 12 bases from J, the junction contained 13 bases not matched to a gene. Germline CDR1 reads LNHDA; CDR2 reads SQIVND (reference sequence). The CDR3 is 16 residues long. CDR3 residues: CASSITLAGGNRGQFF. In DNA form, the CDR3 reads TGTGCCAGTAGTATCACGCTAGCGGGGGGAAACAGGGGGCAGTTCTTC.

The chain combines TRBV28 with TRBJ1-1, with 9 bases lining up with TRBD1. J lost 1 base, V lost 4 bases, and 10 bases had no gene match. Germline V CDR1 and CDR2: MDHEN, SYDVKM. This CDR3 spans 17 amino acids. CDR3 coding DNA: TGTGCCAGCAGTTCAGGACAGGGGTTTGTCAAGAACACTGAAGCTTTCTTT. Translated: CASSSGQGFVKNTEAFF.

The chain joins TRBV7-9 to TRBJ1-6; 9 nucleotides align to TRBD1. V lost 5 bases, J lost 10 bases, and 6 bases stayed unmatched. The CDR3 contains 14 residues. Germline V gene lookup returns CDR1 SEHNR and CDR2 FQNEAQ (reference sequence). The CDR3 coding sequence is TGTGCCAGCAGCGAAGGGACAGGGAGATCACCCCTCCACTTT. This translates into CASSEGTGRSPLHF.

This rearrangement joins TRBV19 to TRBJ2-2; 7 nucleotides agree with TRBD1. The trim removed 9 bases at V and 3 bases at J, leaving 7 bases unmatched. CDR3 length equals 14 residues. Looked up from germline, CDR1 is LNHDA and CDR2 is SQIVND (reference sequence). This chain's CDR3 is CASGEGGYTGELFF. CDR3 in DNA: TGTGCCAGCGGGGAAGGGGGCTACACCGGGGAGCTGTTTTTT.

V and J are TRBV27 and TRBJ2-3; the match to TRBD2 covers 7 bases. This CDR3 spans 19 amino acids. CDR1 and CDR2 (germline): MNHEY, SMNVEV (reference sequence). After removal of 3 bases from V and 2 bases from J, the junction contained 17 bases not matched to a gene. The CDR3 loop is CASSFLKTLTGTNTDTQYF. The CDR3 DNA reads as TGTGCCAGCAGTTTCCTAAAGACTCTTACCGGGACTAACACAGATACGCAGTATTTT.

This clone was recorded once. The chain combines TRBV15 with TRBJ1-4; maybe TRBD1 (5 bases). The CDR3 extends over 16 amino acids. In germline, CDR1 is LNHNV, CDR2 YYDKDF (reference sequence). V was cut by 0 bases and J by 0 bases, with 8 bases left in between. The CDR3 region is CATSRDKTATNEKLFF. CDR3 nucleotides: TGTGCCACCAGCAGAGATAAGACAGCAACTAATGAAAAACTGTTTTTT.

In DNA form, the CDR3 reads TGTGCCAGCAGCTTGGATACCCTTCCAAACATTCAGTACTTC. It translates to CASSLDTLPNIQYF. V gene TRBV5-4 combines with J gene TRBJ2-4; D is unclear. In germline, CDR1 is SGHNT, CDR2 YYREEE (reference sequence). This CDR3 has 14 residues. The V and J ends lost 0 bases and 6 bases respectively, with 10 bases between them.

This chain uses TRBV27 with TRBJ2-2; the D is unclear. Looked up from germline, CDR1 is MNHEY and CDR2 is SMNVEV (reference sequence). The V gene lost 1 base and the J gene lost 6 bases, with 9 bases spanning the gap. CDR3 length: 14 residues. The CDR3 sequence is CASSLFSFSGELFF. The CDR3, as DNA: TGTGCCAGCAGTTTATTTAGCTTCTCCGGGGAGCTGTTTTTT.

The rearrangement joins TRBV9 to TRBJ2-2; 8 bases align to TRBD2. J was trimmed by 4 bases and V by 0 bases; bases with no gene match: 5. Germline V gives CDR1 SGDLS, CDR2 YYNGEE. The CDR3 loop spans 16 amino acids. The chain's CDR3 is CASSVGSGDITGELFF. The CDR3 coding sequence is TGTGCCAGCAGCGTAGGTAGCGGGGACATCACCGGGGAGCTGTTTTTT.

The CDR3 region has the DNA TGTGCCAGCAGCTTAGTTGGGGGAGCAGATACGCAGTATTTT. It encodes CASSLVGGADTQYF. The V call is TRBV7-2, the J call TRBJ2-3; D is possibly TRBD1 or TRBD2 (5 bases each). The CDR3 is 14 residues long. V lost 1 base and J lost 4, with 9 bases in between. Germline lookup yields CDR1 SGHTA and CDR2 FQGNSA.

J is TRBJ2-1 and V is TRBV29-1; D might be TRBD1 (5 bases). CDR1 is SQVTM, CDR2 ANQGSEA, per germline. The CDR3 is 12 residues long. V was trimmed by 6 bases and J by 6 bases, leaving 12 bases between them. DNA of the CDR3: TGCAGCGTCAGGGCAGGGATCAATGAGCAGTTCTTC. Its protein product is CSVRAGINEQFF.

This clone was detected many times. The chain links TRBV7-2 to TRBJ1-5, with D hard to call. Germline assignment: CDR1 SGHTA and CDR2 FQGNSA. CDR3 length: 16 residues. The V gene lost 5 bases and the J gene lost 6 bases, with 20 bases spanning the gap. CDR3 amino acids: CASSPDSGRWRQPQHF. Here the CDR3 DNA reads TGTGCCAGCAGCCCTGATTCGGGCAGGTGGCGTCAGCCCCAGCATTTT.

The chain's CDR3 is CASSSGLAGVGETQYF. The CDR3 DNA follows: TGCGCCAGCAGCTCTGGACTAGCGGGGGTGGGAGAGACCCAGTACTTC. The genes are TRBV5-1 and TRBJ2-5; 13 nucleotides align to TRBD2. Per germline, CDR1 SGHRS and CDR2 YFSETQ. Trimming cost V 3 bases and J 4 bases; bases outside gene matches: 6. There are 16 residues in the CDR3. Full variable domain (rest looked up from reference TRBV5-1 and TRBJ2-5): KAGVTQTPRYLIKTRGQQVTLSCSPISGHRSVSWYQQTPGQGLQFLFEYFSETQRNKGNFPGRFSGRQFSNSRSEMNVSTLELGDSALYLCASSSGLAGVGETQYFGPGTRLLVL.

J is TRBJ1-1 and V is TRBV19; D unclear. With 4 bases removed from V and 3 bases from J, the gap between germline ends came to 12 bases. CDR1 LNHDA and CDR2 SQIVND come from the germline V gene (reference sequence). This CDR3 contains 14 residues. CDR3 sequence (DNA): TGTGCCAGTAGTAGGGGAGCGCGGGACACTGAAGCTTTCTTT. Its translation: CASSRGARDTEAFF.

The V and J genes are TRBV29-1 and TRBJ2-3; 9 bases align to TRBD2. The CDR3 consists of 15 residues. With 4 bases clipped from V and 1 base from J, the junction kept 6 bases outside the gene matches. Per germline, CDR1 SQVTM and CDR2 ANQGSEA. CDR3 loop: CSVGSERGGTDTQYF. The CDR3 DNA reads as TGCAGCGTTGGAAGCGAGCGGGGGGGCACAGATACGCAGTATTTT.

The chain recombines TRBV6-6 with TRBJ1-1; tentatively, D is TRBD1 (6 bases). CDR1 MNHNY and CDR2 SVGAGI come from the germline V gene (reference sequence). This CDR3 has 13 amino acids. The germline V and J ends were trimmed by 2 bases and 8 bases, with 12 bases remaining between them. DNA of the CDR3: TGTGCCAGCAGTTACGGGGCAGGGGAAGAAGCTTTCTTT. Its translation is CASSYGAGEEAFF.

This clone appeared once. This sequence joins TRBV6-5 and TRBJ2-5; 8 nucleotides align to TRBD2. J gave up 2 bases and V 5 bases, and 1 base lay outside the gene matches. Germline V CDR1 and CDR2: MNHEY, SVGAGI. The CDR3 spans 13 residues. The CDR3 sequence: CASSTGGQETQYF. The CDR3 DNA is TGTGCCAGCAGTACGGGGGGGCAAGAGACCCAGTACTTC.

CDR3 in amino acids: CASSQAHGTSGGATDTQYF. For the CDR3, the DNA is TGCGCCAGCAGCCAAGCCCACGGGACTAGCGGGGGGGCGACAGATACGCAGTATTTT. V gene TRBV4-1 combines with J gene TRBJ2-3; 16 nucleotides align to TRBD2. V was clipped by 1 base and J by 3 bases; unmatched bases: 7. Germline loops: CDR1 MGHRA, CDR2 YSYEKL. CDR3 size: 19 residues.

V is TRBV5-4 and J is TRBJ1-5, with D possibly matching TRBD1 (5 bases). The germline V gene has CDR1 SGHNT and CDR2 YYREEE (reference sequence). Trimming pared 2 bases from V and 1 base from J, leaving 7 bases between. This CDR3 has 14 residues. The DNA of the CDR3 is TGTGCCAGCAGCTTCCAGGGAAGCAATCAGCCCCAGCATTTT. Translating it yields CASSFQGSNQPQHF.

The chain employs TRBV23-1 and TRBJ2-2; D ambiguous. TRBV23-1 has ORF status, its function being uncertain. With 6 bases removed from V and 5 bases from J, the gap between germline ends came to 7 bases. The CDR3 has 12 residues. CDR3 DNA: TGCGCCAGCAGCCCGAGGACCGGGGAGCTGTTTTTT. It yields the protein CASSPRTGELFF.

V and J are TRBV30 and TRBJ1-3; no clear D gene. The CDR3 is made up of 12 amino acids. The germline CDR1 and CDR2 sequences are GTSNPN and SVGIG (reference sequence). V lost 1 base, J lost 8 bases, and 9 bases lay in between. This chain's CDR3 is CAWSEGGDTIYF. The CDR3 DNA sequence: TGTGCCTGGAGTGAGGGTGGGGACACCATATATTTT.

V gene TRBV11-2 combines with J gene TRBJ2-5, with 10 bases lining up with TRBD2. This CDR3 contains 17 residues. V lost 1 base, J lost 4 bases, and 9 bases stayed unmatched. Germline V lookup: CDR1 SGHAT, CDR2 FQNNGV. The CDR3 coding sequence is TGTGCCAGCAGCTTAGGGCTAGCGGGGGCTGAGGGAGAGACCCAGTACTTC. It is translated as CASSLGLAGAEGETQYF.

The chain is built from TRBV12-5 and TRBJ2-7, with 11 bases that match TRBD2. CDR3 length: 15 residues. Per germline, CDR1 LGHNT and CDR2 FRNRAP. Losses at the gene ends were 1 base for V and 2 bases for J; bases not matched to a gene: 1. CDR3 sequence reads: CASGLGLAGPYEQYF. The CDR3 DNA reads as TGTGCTAGTGGTTTGGGACTAGCGGGGCCCTACGAGCAGTACTTC.

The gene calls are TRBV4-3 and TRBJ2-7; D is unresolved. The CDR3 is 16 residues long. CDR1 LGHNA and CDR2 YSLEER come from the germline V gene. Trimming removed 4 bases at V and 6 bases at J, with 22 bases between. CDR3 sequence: CASSPRSRDPVGEQYF. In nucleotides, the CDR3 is TGCGCCAGCAGCCCACGATCTAGAGATCCGGTCGGCGAGCAGTACTTC.

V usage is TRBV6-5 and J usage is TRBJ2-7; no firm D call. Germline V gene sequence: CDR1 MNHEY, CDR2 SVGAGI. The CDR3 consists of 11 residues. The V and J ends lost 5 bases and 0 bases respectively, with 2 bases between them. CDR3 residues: CASSPSYEQYF. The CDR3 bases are TGTGCCAGCAGTCCCTCCTACGAGCAGTACTTC.

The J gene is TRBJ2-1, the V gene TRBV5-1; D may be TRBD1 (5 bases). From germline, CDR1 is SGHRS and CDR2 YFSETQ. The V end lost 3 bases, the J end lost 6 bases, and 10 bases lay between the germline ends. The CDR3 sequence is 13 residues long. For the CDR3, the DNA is TGCGCCAGCAGCTCGGACAATTCCAATGAGCAGTTCTTC. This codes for CASSSDNSNEQFF.

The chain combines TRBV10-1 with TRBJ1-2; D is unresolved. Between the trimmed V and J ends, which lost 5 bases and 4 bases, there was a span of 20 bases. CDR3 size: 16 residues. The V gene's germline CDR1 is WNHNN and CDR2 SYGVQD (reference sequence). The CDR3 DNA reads TGCGCCAGCAGTCAGGCAAAGACGCGAAAGACCTATGGCTACACCTTC. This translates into CASSQAKTRKTYGYTF.

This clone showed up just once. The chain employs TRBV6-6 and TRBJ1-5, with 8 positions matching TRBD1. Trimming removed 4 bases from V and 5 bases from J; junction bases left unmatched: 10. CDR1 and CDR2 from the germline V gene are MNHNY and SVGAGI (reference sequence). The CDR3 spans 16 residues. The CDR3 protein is CASSLPFRGPDQPQHF. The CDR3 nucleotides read TGTGCCAGCAGTTTACCATTCAGGGGGCCGGATCAGCCCCAGCATTTT.

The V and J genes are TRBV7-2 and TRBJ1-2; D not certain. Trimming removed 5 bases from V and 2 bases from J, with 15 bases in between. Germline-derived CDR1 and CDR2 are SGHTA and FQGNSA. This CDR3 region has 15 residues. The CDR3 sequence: CASSPRLSQNYGYTF. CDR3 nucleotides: TGTGCCAGCAGCCCCAGACTGTCTCAGAACTATGGCTACACCTTC.